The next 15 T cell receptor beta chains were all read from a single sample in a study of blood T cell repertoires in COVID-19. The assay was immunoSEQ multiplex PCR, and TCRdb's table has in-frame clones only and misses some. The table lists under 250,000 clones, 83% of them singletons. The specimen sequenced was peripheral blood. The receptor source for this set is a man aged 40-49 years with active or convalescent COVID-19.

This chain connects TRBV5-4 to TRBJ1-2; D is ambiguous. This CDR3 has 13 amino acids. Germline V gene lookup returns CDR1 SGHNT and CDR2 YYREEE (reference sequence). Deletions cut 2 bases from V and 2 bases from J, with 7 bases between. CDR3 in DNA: TGTGCCAGCAGCTTATTCGGGAACTATGGCTACACCTTC. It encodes CASSLFGNYGYTF.

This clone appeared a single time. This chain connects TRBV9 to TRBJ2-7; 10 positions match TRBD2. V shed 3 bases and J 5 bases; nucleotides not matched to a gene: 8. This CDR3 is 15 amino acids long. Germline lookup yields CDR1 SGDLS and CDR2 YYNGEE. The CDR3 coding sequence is TGTGCCAGCAGCGCACCCGGGACTAGCGTTCACGAGCAGTACTTC. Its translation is CASSAPGTSVHEQYF.

The CDR3 bases are TGTGCCACCAGTGGAGGGGGGGCCACTGAAGCTTTCTTT. Amino acid sequence: CATSGGGATEAFF. This chain connects TRBV24-1 to TRBJ1-1, with D tentatively TRBD1 (6 bases). Trimming shortened V by 5 bases and J by 4 bases, and 10 bases separated the two germline ends. The CDR3 has 13 amino acids. In germline, CDR1 is KGHDR, CDR2 SFDVKD.

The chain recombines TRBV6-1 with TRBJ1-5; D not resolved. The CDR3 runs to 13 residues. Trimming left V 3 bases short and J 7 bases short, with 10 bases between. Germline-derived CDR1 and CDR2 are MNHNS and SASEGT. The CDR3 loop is CASSERPRQPQHF. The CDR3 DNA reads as TGTGCCAGCAGTGAGCGCCCCAGGCAGCCCCAGCATTTT.

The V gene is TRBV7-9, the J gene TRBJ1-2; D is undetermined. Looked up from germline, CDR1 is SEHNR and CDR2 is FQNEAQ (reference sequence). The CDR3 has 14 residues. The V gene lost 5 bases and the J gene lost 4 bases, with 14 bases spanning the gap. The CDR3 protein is CASSRQTSSYGYTF. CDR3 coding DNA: TGTGCCAGCAGCCGACAAACCTCAAGCTATGGCTACACCTTC. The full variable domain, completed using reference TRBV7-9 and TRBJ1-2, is DTGVSQNPRHKITKRGQNVTFRCDPISEHNRLYWYRQTLGQGPEFLTYFQNEAQLEKSRLLSDRFSAERPKGSFSTLEIQRTEQGDSAMYLCASSRQTSSYGYTFGSGTRLTVV.

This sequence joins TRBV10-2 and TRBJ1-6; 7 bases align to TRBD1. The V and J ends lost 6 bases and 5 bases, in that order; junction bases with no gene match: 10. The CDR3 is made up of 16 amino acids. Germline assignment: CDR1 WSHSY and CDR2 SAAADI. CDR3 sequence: CASSAGGTANNSPLHF. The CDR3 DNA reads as TGCGCCAGCAGCGCGGGTGGGACAGCTAATAATTCACCCCTCCACTTT.

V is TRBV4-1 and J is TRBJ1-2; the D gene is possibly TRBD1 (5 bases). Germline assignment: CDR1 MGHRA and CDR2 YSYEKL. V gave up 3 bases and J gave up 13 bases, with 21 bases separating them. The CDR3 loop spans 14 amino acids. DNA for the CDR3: TGCGCCAGCAGCCAGACAGCGATCTATGGCCCCGGCACCTTC. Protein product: CASSQTAIYGPGTF.

This CDR3 is CASSLSGQIYGYTF. The CDR3 nucleotides read TGTGCCAGCAGCTTGAGTGGGCAGATCTATGGCTACACCTTC. The chain employs TRBV5-6 and TRBJ1-2; the D is unclear. CDR3 length: 14 residues. CDR1 is SGHDT and CDR2 is YYEEEE in the germline V gene. Trimming took 1 base from V and 4 from J, leaving 11 bases between them.

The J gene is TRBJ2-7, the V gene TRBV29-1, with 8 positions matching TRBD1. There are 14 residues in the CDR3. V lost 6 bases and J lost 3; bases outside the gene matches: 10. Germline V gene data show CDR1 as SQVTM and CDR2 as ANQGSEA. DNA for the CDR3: TGCAGCGTCCCCGGACAGGGACAATTCTACGAGCAGTACTTC. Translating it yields CSVPGQGQFYEQYF.

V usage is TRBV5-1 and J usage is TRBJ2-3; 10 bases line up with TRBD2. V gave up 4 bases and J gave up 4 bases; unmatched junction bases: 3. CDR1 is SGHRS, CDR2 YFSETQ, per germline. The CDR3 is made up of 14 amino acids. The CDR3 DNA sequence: TGCGCCAGCAGCCTAGCGGGGGCGTCAGATACGCAGTATTTT. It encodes CASSLAGASDTQYF.

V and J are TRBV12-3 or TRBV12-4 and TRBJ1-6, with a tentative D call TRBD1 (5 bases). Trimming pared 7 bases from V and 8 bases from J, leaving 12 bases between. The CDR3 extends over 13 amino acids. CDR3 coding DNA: TGTGCCAGCAAGCCCGGAGGGGATTCACCCCTCCACTTT. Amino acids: CASKPGGDSPLHF.

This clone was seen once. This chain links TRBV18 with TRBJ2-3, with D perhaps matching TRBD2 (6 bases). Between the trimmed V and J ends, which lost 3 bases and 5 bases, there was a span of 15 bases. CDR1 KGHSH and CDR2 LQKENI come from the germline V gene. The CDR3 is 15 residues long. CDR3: CASSPQREWKDTQYF. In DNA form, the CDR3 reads TGTGCCAGCTCACCGCAACGGGAGTGGAAAGATACGCAGTATTTT. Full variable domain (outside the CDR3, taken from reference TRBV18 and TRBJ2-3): NAGVMQNPRHLVRRRGQEARLRCSPMKGHSHVYWYRQLPEEGLKFMVYLQKENIIDESGMPKERFSAEFPKEGPSILRIQQVVRGDSAAYFCASSPQREWKDTQYFGPGTRLTVL.

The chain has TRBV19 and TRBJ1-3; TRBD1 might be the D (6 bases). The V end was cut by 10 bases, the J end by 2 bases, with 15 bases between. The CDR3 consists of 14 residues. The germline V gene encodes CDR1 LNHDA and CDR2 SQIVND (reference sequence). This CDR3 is CANQQGVPGNTIYF. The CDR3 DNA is TGTGCCAACCAACAGGGCGTACCTGGAAACACCATATATTTT.

CDR3 nucleotides: TGTGCCAGCCGTCGAGGCTTAGAGGCTGGAAACACCATATATTTT. It encodes CASRRGLEAGNTIYF. The rearrangement uses TRBV6-5 and TRBJ1-3; D is undetermined. With 8 bases removed from V and 2 bases from J, the gap between germline ends came to 16 bases. CDR1 is MNHEY and CDR2 is SVGAGI in the germline V gene. The CDR3 spans 15 residues.

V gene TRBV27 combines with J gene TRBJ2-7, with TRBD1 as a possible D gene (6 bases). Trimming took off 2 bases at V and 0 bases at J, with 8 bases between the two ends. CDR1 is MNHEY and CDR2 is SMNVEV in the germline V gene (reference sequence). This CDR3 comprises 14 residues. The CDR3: CASSLQGTSYEQYF. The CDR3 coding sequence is TGTGCCAGCAGTTTACAGGGGACCTCCTACGAGCAGTACTTC.